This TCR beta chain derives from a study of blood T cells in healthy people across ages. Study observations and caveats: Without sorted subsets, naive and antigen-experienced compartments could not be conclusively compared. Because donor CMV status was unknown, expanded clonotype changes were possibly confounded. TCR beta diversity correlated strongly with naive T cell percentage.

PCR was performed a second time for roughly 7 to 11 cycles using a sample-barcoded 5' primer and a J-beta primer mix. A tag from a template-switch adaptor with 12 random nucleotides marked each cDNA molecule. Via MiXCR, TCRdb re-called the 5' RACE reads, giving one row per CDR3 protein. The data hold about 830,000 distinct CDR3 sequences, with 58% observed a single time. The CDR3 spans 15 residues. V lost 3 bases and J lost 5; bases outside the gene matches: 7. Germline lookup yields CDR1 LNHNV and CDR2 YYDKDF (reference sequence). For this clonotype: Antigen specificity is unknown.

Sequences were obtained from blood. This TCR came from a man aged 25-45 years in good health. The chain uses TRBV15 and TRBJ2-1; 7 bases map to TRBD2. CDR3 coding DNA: TGTGCCACCAGCAGTCTGACTAGCAGAAACAATGAGCAGTTCTTC. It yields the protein CATSSLTSRNNEQFF.